This T cell receptor (beta chain) was sequenced in a study of metastatic and nonmetastatic thyroid tumors. With MiXCR, TCRdb reprocessed the PCR reads. The repertoire has about 24,000 clones, approximately 21% of them found once; the top ten carry about an eighth. All patients reached thyroid surgery having received no treatment beforehand. This clone was counted many times. Trimming pared 0 bases from V and 5 bases from J, leaving 16 bases between. The CDR3 contains 16 residues. Germline V gives CDR1 SNHLY, CDR2 FYNNEI. The receptor was derived from a male donor with papillary thyroid cancer or a benign thyroid nodule (not recorded which). Some clones in this sample may be carry-over from other donors' samples. Specimen: blood. V usage is TRBV2 and J usage is TRBJ2-5; D remains unclear. CDR3 DNA: TGTGCCAGCAGTGAAGCCCGGCCTTCCCTTAGGGAGACCCAGTACTTC. This gives the protein CASSEARPSLRETQYF.